A single sample gave rise to the 2 T cell receptor beta chains below, sequenced in a study of identical twins. A single record per CDR3 protein comes from TCRdb applying MiXCR to the 5' RACE reads. The sample yields fewer than 900,000 distinct CDR3 sequences, roughly 18% seen once. In addition, the sample was reused for a study of T cells expressing NK-cell markers.

The sequencing input was PBMCs. These receptors were collected from a woman aged 18-29 years in good health.

A few counts support this clonotype. As DNA, the CDR3 is TGTGCCAGCAGGTCAACAGCAAACTATGGCTACACCTTC. Translating gives CASRSTANYGYTF. The gene calls are TRBV7-9 and TRBJ1-2; no clear D gene. Germline CDR1 and CDR2: SEHNR and FQNEAQ (reference sequence). V dropped 6 bases and J dropped 2 bases, with 10 bases sitting between them. The CDR3 spans 13 residues. Full variable domain (rest looked up from reference TRBV7-9 and TRBJ1-2): DTGVSQNPRHKITKRGQNVTFRCDPISEHNRLYWYRQTLGQGPEFLTYFQNEAQLEKSRLLSDRFSAERPKGSFSTLEIQRTEQGDSAMYLCASRSTANYGYTFGSGTRLTVV.

The chain links TRBV9 to TRBJ2-1; 11 bases agree with TRBD1. This CDR3 region has 17 residues. CDR1 is SGDLS and CDR2 is YYNGEE in the germline V gene. J gave up 8 bases and V 2 bases, and 12 bases lay outside the gene matches. The CDR3 reads CASSVFAGTGGGDEQFF. The DNA of the CDR3 is TGTGCCAGCAGCGTCTTTGCCGGGACAGGGGGTGGCGATGAGCAGTTCTTC.